This TCR beta chain appears in the sequencing data of a study of T cell changes during pregnancy in multiple sclerosis. Assay used: immunoSEQ multiplex PCR; TCRdb lists only in-frame clones, some missing. This sample has 100,000 or so clones, with almost 95% found just once. The length of the CDR3 is 14 residues. V trimming: 2 bases; J trimming: 8 bases; junction bases outside the gene matches: 6. The germline V gene encodes CDR1 SGHNT and CDR2 YYREEE (reference sequence). Sequenced material: peripheral blood, taken before pregnancy. The sequence was collected from a female donor with multiple sclerosis, enrolled in a pregnancy study. The rearrangement joins TRBV5-4 to TRBJ1-4, with 7 bases identical to TRBD1. In nucleotides, the CDR3 is TGTGCCAGCAGCTTTCAGGGGGGTGGGGAAAAACTGTTTTTT. Translated, it gives CASSFQGGGEKLFF.